The present TCR beta chain was sequenced within a study of cytomegalovirus exposure and HLA in healthy donors. Overall study context: Roughly 86 million unique TCRs from HLA-typed donors made up an early data release.

V lost 0 bases and J lost 6, with 10 bases in between. CDR3 length equals 13 residues. Germline V gene data show CDR1 as SGHRS and CDR2 as YFSETQ. Remarks on this clone: Its matching antigen is unknown.

Use of 60 Vbeta and 13 Jbeta primers characterized the PCR. This table comes from immunoSEQ multiplex PCR, and its TCRdb copy is limited to in-frame clones, with some not included. The profile shows about 130,000 clones, over 80% of them singletons. Broader study findings: The study designated over 150 TCR beta chains cytomegalovirus-associated. In a later analysis, TCR beta V- and J-gene trimming was associated with a missense DCLRE1C variant. Sequencing depth across donors, presence/absence analyses assumed, was roughly uniform.

The gene calls are TRBV5-1 and TRBJ2-7, with D perhaps matching TRBD1 (5 bases). The receptor was isolated from a boy aged 5-17 years in good health and CMV-seronegative. The sequenced sample was PBMCs. CDR3 DNA sequence: TGCGCCAGCAGCTTGGCCGTGGGGCCCGAGCAGTACTTC. It translates to CASSLAVGPEQYF.